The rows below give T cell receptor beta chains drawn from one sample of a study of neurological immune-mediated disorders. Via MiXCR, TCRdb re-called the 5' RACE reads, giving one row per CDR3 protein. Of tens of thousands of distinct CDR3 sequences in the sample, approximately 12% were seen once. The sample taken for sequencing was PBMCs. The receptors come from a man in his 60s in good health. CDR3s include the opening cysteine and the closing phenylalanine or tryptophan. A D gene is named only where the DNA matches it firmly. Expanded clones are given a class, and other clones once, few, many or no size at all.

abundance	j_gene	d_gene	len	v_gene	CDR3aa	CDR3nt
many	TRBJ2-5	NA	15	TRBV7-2	CASSLVAGSGETQYF	TGTGCCAGCAGCTTAGTTGCGGGGTCCGGAGAGACCCAGTACTTC
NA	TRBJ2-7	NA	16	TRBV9	CASSVVATPPDIEQYF	TGTGCCAGCAGCGTCGTTGCGACTCCGCCGGATATCGAGCAGTACTTC
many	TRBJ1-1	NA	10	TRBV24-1	CATRATEAFF	TGTGCCACCAGGGCCACTGAAGCTTTCTTT
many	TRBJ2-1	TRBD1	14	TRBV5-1	CASRGTGIYNEQFF	TGCGCCAGCAGGGGGACAGGGATATACAATGAGCAGTTCTTC
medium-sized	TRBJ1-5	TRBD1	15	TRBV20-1	CSAGGQGARNQPQHF	TGCAGTGCTGGGGGACAGGGGGCTCGCAATCAGCCCCAGCATTTT
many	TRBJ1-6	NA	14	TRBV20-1	CSARHGRTNSPLHF	TGCAGTGCTAGACACGGACGGACCAATTCACCCCTCCACTTT
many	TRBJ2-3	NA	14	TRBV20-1	CSARDSLAEDTQYF	TGCAGTGCTAGAGATTCCCTAGCTGAAGATACGCAGTATTTT
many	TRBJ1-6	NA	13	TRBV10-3	CAISEVWGSPLHF	TGTGCCATCAGTGAAGTTTGGGGATCACCCCTCCACTTT
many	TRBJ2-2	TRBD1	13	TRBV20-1	CSAPGQRQEELFF	TGCAGTGCTCCGGGACAGAGACAGGAGGAGCTGTTTTTT
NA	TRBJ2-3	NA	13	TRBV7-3	CASSLVLRDTQYF	TGTGCCAGCAGCTTAGTCTTAAGAGATACGCAGTATTTT
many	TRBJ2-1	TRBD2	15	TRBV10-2	CASSKAGGPHHEQFF	TGCGCCAGCAGCAAAGCGGGAGGGCCTCATCATGAGCAGTTCTTC
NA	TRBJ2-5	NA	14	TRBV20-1	CSERLAGGPEYQYF	TGCAGTGAAAGGCTCGCCGGGGGACCAGAGTACCAGTACTTC
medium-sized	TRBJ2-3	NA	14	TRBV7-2	CASSLVMREDTQYF	TGTGCCAGCAGCTTAGTAATGAGAGAGGATACGCAGTATTTT
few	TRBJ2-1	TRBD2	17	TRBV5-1	CASSLGSGLGSYNEQFF	TGCGCCAGCAGCTTGGGTTCCGGACTAGGATCCTACAATGAGCAGTTCTTC
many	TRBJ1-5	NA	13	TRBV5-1	CASSLRGEQPQHF	TGCGCCAGCAGTTTAAGGGGGGAACAGCCCCAGCATTTT
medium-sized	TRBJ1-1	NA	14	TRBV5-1	CASSLVADNTEAFF	TGCGCCAGCAGCTTGGTGGCAGACAACACTGAAGCTTTCTTT
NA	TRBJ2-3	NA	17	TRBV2	CASSDPKMAGITDTQYF	TGTGCCAGCAGTGACCCCAAGATGGCGGGGATCACAGATACGCAATATTTT
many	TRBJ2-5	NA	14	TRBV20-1	CSAVGGLTGGTQYF	TGCAGTGCCGTAGGGGGCCTTACGGGGGGGACCCAGTACTTC
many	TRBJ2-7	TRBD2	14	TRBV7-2	CASKLAGGFDEQYF	TGTGCCAGCAAACTAGCGGGAGGGTTCGACGAGCAGTACTTC
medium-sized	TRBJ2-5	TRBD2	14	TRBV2	CASSVTEGGETQYF	TGTGCCAGCAGTGTGACGGAGGGAGGGGAGACCCAGTACTTC
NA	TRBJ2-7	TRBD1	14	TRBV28	CANRLPGGFYEQYF	TGTGCCAACCGACTGCCAGGGGGTTTCTACGAGCAGTACTTT
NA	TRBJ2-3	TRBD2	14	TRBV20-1	CSLAGGLRTDTQYF	TGCAGTTTAGCGGGGGGCCTACGGACAGATACGCAGTATTTT
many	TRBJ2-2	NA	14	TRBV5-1	CASSLQGNTGELFF	TGCGCCAGCAGCCTCCAGGGGAACACCGGGGAGCTGTTTTTT
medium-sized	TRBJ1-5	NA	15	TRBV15	CATSRDFGWGQPQHF	TGTGCCACCAGCAGAGATTTCGGGTGGGGTCAGCCCCAGCATTTT
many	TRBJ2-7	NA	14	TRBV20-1	CSAQKSLAVFEQYF	TGCAGTGCCCAGAAGTCTTTGGCCGTTTTCGAGCAGTACTTC
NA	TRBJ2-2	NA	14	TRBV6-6	CASSYSTGSGELFF	TGTGCCAGCAGTTACTCAACTGGGTCCGGGGAGCTGTTTTTT